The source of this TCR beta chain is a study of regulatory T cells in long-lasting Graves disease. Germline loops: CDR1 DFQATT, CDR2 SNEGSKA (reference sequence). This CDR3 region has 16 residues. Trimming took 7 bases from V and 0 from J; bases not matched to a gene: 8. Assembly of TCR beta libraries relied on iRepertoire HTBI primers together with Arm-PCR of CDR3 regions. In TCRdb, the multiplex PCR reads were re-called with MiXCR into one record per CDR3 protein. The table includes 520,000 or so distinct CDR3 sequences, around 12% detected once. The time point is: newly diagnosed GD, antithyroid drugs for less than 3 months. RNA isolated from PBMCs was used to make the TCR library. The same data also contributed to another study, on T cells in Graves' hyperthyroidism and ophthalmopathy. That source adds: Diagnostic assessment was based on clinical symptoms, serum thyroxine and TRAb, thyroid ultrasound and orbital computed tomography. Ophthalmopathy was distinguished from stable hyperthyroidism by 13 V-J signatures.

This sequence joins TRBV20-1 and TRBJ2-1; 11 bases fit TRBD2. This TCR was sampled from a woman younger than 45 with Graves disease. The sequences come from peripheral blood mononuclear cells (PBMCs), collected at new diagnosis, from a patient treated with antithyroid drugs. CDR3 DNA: TGCAGTGGAACTAGCGGGAGCGCTAGCTCCTACAATGAGCAGTTCTTC. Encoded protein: CSGTSGSASSYNEQFF.